This T cell receptor beta chain was sequenced during a study of T cells expressing NK-cell markers. Study at large: It was sorted CD3+CD56-NKG2C+, CD3+CD56+NKG2C- and CD3+CD56+NKG2C+ T cells that provided the TCR beta repertoires. Seven sequenced donors out of eight were HCMV-seropositive, one seronegative. The study's findings and limits: Where several donors were concerned, these clonotypes also led the CD3+CD56-NKG2C+ fraction.

Germline V gene sequence: CDR1 SNHLY, CDR2 FYNNEI. This CDR3 spans 12 amino acids. In regard to this clonotype: Its antigen is as yet unknown.

Using the 5' RACE reads, TCRdb records one entry per CDR3 protein without DNA. In all, the sample yields roughly 350,000 distinct CDR3 sequences. The chain carries TRBV2 and TRBJ1-2; TCRdb's D call, TRBD1, is unchecked because there is no DNA. Specimen: blood T cells: a sorted CD56 or NKG2C T cell subset, CD4+ or CD8+ T cells, or bulk PBMC T cells (not recorded which). The origin of this receptor is a man aged 18-70 years in good health. CDR3 loop: CASSVDSWGYTF.